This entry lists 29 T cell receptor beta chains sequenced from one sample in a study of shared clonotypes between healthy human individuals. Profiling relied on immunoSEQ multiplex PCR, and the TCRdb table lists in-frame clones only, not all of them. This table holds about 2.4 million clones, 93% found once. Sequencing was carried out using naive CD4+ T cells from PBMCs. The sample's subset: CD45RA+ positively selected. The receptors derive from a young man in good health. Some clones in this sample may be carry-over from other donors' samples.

CDR3 protein: CASSPLSRLAGRSVQLLQFF. As DNA, the CDR3 is TGTGCCAGCTCACCACTTTCGCGACTAGCGGGAAGATCCGTCCAGTTGCTGCAGTTCTTC. The chain carries TRBV18 and TRBJ2-1; 11 positions match TRBD2. The germline V gene encodes CDR1 KGHSH and CDR2 LQKENI. The V and J ends lost 1 base and 12 bases, in that order; junction bases with no gene match: 23. The CDR3 sequence is 20 residues long.

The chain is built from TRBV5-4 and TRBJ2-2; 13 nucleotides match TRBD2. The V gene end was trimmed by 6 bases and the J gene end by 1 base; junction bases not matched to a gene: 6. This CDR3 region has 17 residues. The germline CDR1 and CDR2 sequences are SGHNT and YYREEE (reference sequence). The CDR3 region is CASTPGTSGKNTGELFF. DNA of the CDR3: TGTGCCAGCACCCCCGGGACTAGCGGGAAGAACACCGGGGAGCTGTTTTTT.

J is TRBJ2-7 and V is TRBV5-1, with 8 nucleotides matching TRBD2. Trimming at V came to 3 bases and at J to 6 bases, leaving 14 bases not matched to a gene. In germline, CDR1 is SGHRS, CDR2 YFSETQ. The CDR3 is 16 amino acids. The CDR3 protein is CASSWEPGLGRTEQYF. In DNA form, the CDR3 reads TGCGCCAGCAGCTGGGAACCGGGACTAGGAAGGACCGAGCAGTACTTC.

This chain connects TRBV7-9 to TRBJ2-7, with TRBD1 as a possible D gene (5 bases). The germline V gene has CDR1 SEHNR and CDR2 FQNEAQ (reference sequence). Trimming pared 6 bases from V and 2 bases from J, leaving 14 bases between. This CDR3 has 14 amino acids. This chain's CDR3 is CASRPTGNTYEQYF. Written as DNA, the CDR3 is TGTGCCAGCAGGCCCACAGGAAATACCTACGAGCAGTACTTC.

The CDR3 DNA is TGTGCCAGCAGCACAGGACAGGGGGCCTACGAGCAGTACTTC. Encoded protein: CASSTGQGAYEQYF. V usage is TRBV7-2 and J usage is TRBJ2-7, with 10 bases matching TRBD1. This CDR3 region has 14 residues. Germline lookup yields CDR1 SGHTA and CDR2 FQGNSA. With 5 bases clipped from V and 2 bases from J, the junction kept 3 bases outside the gene matches.

The CDR3: CASTSPRSPYEQYF. The CDR3 nucleotides read TGTGCCAGCACGAGCCCCCGGTCCCCCTACGAGCAGTACTTC. This rearrangement joins TRBV5-4 to TRBJ2-7, with unresolved D. Germline CDR1 reads SGHNT; CDR2 reads YYREEE (reference sequence). This CDR3 is built from 14 residues. The ends were cut back, 6 bases at V and 2 bases at J, with 15 bases in the middle.

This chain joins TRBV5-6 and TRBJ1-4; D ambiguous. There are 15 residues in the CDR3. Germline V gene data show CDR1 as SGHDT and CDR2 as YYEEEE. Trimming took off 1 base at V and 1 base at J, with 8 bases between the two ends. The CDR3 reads CASSLFGGTNEKLFF. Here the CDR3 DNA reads TGTGCCAGCAGCTTGTTCGGAGGAACTAATGAAAAACTGTTTTTT.

The CDR3 DNA follows: TGCGCCAGCAGCCTGGGGGAGACCTATAATTCACCCCTCCACTTT. Translated, it gives CASSLGETYNSPLHF. The rearrangement links TRBV5-1 to TRBJ1-6; D possibly corresponds to TRBD1 (5 bases). This CDR3 is built from 15 residues. V dropped 4 bases and J dropped 2 bases, with 10 bases sitting between them. In germline, CDR1 is SGHRS, CDR2 YFSETQ.

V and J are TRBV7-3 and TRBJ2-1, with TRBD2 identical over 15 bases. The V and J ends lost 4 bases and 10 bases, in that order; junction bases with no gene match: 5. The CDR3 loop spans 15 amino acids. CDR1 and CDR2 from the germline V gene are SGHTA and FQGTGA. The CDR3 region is CASSSGLAGGWEQFF. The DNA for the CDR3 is TGTGCCAGCAGCTCCGGACTAGCGGGAGGGTGGGAGCAGTTCTTC.

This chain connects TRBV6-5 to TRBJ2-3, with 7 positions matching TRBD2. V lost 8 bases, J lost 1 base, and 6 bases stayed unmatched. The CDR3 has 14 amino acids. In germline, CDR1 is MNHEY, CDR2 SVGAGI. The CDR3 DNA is TGTGCCAGCTGCGGGAGTGGGCGCACAGATACGCAGTATTTT. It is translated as CASCGSGRTDTQYF.

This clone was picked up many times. The CDR3 protein is CASSLGDRYNEQFF. In DNA, the CDR3 is TGTGCCAGCAGCTTAGGGGACCGCTACAATGAGCAGTTCTTC. J is TRBJ2-1 and V is TRBV5-4; D may be TRBD1 or TRBD2 (5 bases each). The V end was cut by 2 bases, the J end by 3 bases, with 9 bases between. The CDR3 totals 14 residues. Germline CDR1 is SGHNT and CDR2 is YYREEE (reference sequence).

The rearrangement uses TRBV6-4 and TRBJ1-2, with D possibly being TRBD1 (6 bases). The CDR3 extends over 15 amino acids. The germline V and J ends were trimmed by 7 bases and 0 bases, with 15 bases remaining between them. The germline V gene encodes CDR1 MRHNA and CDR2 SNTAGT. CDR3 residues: CASKGERGPNYGYTF. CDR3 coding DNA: TGTGCCAGCAAGGGGGAGAGGGGCCCTAACTATGGCTACACCTTC.

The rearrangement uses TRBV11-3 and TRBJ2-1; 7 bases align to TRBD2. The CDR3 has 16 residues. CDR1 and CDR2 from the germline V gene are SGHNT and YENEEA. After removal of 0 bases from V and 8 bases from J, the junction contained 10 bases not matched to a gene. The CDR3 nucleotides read TGTGCCAGCAGCTTAGATCCCTCGACTAGCCGGCATGAGCAGTTCTTC. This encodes CASSLDPSTSRHEQFF. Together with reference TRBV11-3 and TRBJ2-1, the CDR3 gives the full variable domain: EAGVVQSPRYKIIEKKQPVAFWCNPISGHNTLYWYLQNLGQGPELLIRYENEEAVDDSQLPKDRFSAERLKGVDSTLKIQPAELGDSAVYLCASSLDPSTSRHEQFFGPGTRLTVL.

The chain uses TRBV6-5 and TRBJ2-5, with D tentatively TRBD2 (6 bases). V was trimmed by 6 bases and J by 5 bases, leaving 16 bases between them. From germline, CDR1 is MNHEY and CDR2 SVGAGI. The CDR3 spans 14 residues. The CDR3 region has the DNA TGTGCCAGCAGCCCCCGTAGCCGGGGGGAGACCCAGTACTTC. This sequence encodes CASSPRSRGETQYF.

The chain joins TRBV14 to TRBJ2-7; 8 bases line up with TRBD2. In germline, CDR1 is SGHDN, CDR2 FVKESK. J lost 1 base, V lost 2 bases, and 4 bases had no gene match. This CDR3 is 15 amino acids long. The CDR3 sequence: CASSQWSSGSYEQYF. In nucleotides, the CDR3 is TGTGCCAGCAGCCAATGGTCTAGCGGGTCCTACGAGCAGTACTTC.

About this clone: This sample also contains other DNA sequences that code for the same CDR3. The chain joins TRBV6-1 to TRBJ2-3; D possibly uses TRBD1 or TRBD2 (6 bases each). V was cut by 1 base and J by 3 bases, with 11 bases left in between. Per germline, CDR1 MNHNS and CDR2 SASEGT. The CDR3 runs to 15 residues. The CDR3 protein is CASSEVGGRTDTQYF. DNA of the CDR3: TGTGCCAGCAGTGAAGTTGGGGGGCGAACAGATACGCAGTATTTT.

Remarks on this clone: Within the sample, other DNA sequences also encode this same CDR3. The CDR3, as DNA: TGTGCCAGCAGTGAAGCAGGGGACGAGCAGTACTTC. Amino acids: CASSEAGDEQYF. This chain connects TRBV6-1 to TRBJ2-7; D is possibly TRBD1 (5 bases). Germline CDR1 MNHNS, CDR2 SASEGT. This CDR3 contains 12 residues. V lost 0 bases, J lost 5 bases, and 5 bases lay in between.

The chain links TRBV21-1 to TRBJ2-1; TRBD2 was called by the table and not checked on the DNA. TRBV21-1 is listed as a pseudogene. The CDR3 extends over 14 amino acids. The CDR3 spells CASSKDGGRDEQFF. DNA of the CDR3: TGTGCCAGCAGCAAAGACGGCGGGAGGGATGAGCAGTTCTTC.

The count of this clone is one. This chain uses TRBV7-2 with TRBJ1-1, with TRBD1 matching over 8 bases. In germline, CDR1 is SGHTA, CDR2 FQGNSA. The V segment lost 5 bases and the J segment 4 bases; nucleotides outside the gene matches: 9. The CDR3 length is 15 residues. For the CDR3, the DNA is TGTGCCAGCAGCATTAGACAGGGGAGGGTCACTGAAGCTTTCTTT. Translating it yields CASSIRQGRVTEAFF.

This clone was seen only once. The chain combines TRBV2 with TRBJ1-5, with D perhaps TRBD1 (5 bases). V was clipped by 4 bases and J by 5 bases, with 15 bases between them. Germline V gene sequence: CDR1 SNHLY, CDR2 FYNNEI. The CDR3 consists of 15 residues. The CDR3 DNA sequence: TGTGCCAGCAGTGGTGGACGCCCCAGGGATCAGCCCCAGCATTTT. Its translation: CASSGGRPRDQPQHF.

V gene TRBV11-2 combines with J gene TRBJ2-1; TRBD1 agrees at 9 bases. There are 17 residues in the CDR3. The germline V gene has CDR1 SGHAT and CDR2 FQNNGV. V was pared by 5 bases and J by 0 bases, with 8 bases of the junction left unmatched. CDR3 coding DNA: TGTGCCAGCAGCACTCAAGGGACAGGGAGCTCCTACAATGAGCAGTTCTTC. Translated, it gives CASSTQGTGSSYNEQFF.

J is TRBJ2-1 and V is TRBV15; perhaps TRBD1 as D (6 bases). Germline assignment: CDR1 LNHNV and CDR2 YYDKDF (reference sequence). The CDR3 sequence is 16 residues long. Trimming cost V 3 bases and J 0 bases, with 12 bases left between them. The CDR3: CATSSLGQSSYNEQFF. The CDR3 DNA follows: TGTGCCACCAGCAGTCTCGGACAGAGCTCCTACAATGAGCAGTTCTTC. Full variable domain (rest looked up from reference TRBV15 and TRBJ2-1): DAMVIQNPRYQVTQFGKPVTLSCSQTLNHNVMYWYQQKSSQAPKLLFHYYDKDFNNEADTPDNFQSRRPNTSFCFLDIRSPGLGDTAMYLCATSSLGQSSYNEQFFGPGTRLTVL.

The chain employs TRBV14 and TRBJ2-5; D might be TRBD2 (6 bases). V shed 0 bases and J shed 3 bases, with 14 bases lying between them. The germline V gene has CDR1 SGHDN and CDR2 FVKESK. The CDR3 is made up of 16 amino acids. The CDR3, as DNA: TGTGCCAGCAGCCAAGAATTCGGGACTGAAAAAGAGACCCAGTACTTC. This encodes CASSQEFGTEKETQYF.

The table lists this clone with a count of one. The CDR3 loop is CASAISQGDHEQYF. Here the CDR3 DNA reads TGTGCAAGCGCAATTTCTCAGGGGGACCACGAGCAGTACTTC. This chain joins TRBV12-2 and TRBJ2-7; TRBD1 is the table's D call, not checked against the DNA. TRBV12-2 constitutes a pseudogene. The CDR3 covers 14 residues.

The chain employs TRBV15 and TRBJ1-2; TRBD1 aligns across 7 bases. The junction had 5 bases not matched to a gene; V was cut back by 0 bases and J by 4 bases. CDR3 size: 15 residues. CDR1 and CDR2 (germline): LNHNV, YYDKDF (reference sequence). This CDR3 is CATSRDHGQVYGYTF. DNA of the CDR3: TGTGCCACCAGCAGAGATCACGGACAGGTCTATGGCTACACCTTC.

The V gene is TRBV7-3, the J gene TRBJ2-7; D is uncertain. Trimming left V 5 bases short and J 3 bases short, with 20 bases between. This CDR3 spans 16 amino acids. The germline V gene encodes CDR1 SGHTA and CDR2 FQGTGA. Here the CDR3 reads CASSRIPGEPLYEQYF. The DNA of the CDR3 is TGTGCCAGCAGCCGGATACCTGGCGAGCCTCTCTACGAGCAGTACTTC.

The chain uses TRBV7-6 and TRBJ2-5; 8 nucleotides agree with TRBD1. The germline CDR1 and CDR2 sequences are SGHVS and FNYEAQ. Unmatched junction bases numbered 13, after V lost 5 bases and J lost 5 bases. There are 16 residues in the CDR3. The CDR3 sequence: CASSPNKDRGLETQYF. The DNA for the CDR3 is TGTGCCAGCAGCCCTAACAAAGACAGGGGTTTGGAGACCCAGTACTTC.

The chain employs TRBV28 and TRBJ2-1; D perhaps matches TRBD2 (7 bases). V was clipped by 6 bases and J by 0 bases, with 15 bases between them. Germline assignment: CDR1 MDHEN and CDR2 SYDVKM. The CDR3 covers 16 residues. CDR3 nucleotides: TGTGCCAGCAGCGAGGGGGGGTCGGCCTCCTACAATGAGCAGTTCTTC. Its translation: CASSEGGSASYNEQFF.

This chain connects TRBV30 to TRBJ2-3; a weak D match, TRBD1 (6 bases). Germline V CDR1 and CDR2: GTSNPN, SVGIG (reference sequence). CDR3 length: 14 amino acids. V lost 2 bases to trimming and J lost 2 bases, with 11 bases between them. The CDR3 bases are TGTGCCTGGAGTACAGGGCTTAACACAGATACGCAGTATTTT. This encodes CAWSTGLNTDTQYF.